Included here is one TCR beta chain sequence, with context. The target antigen is unknown. Clones were sequenced by immunoSEQ multiplex PCR, and TCRdb holds only the in-frame ones, with some missing. The data contain fewer than 350,000 clones, around 90% of them singletons. The sample comes from a study of shared clonotypes between healthy human individuals. General study points: Some clonotypes were shared by all four sorted-subset donors, while others were not shared. The non-shared ones had lower generation probabilities than the shared ones. Exclusively blood specimens were collected; tissue repertoires likely differ. Naive subsets generally exceeded memory subsets in estimated richness. Among a few donors, about 5% of naive CD4 clonotypes were found in common.

Trimming took 5 bases from V and 1 from J, leaving 13 bases between them. CDR3 size: 15 residues. CDR1 is LNHNV, CDR2 YYDKDF, per germline (reference sequence). The V and J genes are TRBV15 and TRBJ2-3; TRBD2 might be the D (5 bases). The receptor was isolated from a man in his late teens or twenties in good health. Sequences were obtained from memory CD8+ T cells sorted from blood. Regarding subset: CD45RO+ cells pooled with CCR7-negative TemRA cells. The CDR3 coding sequence is TGTGCCACCAGCGTTACACGGGGTGGCACAGATACGCAGTATTTT. This gives the protein CATSVTRGGTDTQYF.